The rows below give T cell receptor beta chains drawn from one sample of a study of vaccination and CD4 T cells after COVID-19. In TCRdb, the PCR reads were re-called with MiXCR into one record per CDR3 protein. The repertoire holds 1,500 or so distinct CDR3 sequences, with under 15% as singletons. Antigens for these TCRs are unknown. Sequencing was done on a sample of CD4+ T cells from blood, cultured in vitro. The source is a human donor in good health. Both conserved end residues are part of each CDR3. A D gene is named only where the DNA matches it firmly. Some rows mark clone size as missing; the rest say once, few, many or name a class of expanded clone.

clone_size	v_call	d_call	j_call	cdr3_aa	cdr3_nt
.	TRBV3-1	TRBD1	TRBJ1-2	CASSQALTGFNYGYTF	TGTGCCAGCAGCCAAGCCCTGACAGGGTTTAACTATGGCTACACCTTC
few	TRBV11-2	.	TRBJ2-2	CASSLGSIPGELFF	TGTGCCAGCAGCTTAGGATCTATCCCCGGGGAGCTGTTTTTT
.	TRBV28	.	TRBJ2-1	CASSGRGTYNEQFF	TGTGCCAGCAGTGGGAGAGGAACCTACAATGAGCAGTTCTTC
.	TRBV5-6	.	TRBJ1-4	CASSLDRGKLFF	TGTGCCAGCAGCTTGGACCGGGGAAAACTGTTTTTT
few	TRBV5-6	.	TRBJ2-5	CASSLWGGGTQYF	TGTGCCAGCAGCTTGTGGGGAGGTGGGACCCAGTACTTC
medium-sized	TRBV2	.	TRBJ1-6	CASKTGNSPLHF	TGTGCCAGCAAGACGGGAAATTCACCCCTCCACTTT
.	TRBV19	.	TRBJ2-7	CASSIDAALPYEQYF	TGTGCCAGTAGTATAGATGCCGCCCTTCCCTACGAGCAGTACTTC
.	TRBV18	TRBD2	TRBJ2-5	CASSPPGGGGSGTQYF	TGTGCCAGCTCACCCCCCGGCGGGGGAGGATCTGGGACCCAGTACTTC
medium-sized	TRBV6-4	.	TRBJ1-6	CASSVGGNSPLHF	TGTGCCAGCAGTGTGGGCGGTAATTCACCCCTCCACTTT
.	TRBV9	.	TRBJ2-1	CASSATIGRGAYNEQFF	TGTGCCAGCAGCGCCACCATTGGGCGGGGAGCTTACAATGAGCAGTTCTTC